This is a list of T cell receptor beta chains from one sample in a study of blood T cell repertoires in COVID-19. Measured with immunoSEQ multiplex PCR; TCRdb has only the in-frame clones, and not every one. The sample holds about 250,000 clones, approximately 82% seen once. Sequencing was performed on peripheral blood. The receptors were gathered from a man aged 40-50 years with active or convalescent COVID-19. Each CDR3 is given with its conserved first and last residue. The D gene is left open where the match is weak. Clone size is not always given. Where it is, it says once, few, many or a class for expanded clones.

TRBJ1-1	.	TRBD1	TRBV11-2	CASSFRTGNTEAFF	TGTGCCAGCAGCTTCCGGACAGGGAACACTGAAGCTTTCTTT
TRBJ1-2	.	.	TRBV30	CAWSADSGQASGYTF	TGTGCCTGGAGTGCCGATTCCGGCCAGGCGAGTGGCTACACCTTC
TRBJ2-1	.	TRBD2	TRBV11-3	CASSLLAGAIYNEQFF	TGTGCCAGCAGCTTATTAGCGGGAGCAATCTACAATGAGCAGTTCTTC
TRBJ1-1	.	TRBD1	TRBV7-9	CASSEGQGVRNTEAFF	TGTGCCAGCAGCGAAGGACAGGGGGTAAGGAACACTGAAGCTTTCTTT
TRBJ1-2	.	.	TRBV5-8	CASSFINYGYTF	TGTGCCAGCAGCTTCATTAACTATGGCTACACCTTC
TRBJ1-1	.	TRBD1	TRBV5-6	CASSWGTGAAFF	TGTGCCAGCAGCTGGGGGACAGGGGCAGCTTTCTTT
TRBJ1-6	.	TRBD1	TRBV19	CASSTQTGGVSPLHF	TGTGCCAGTAGTACCCAGACAGGGGGCGTATCACCCCTCCACTTT
TRBJ2-6	.	TRBD1	TRBV5-5	CASSLGQGAPGANVLTF	TGTGCCAGCAGCTTGGGGCAGGGGGCTCCTGGGGCCAACGTCCTGACTTTC
TRBJ2-4	.	TRBD2	TRBV11-2	CASSLGGGGAQIFQYF	TGTGCCAGCAGCTTAGGAGGCGGGGGGGCCCAAATCTTTCAGTACTTC
TRBJ2-5	.	TRBD1	TRBV10-3	CAIRGTGWQTQYF	TGTGCCATCAGGGGGACAGGGTGGCAGACCCAGTACTTC
TRBJ2-7	.	TRBD1	TRBV6-5	CASRGTGTHEQYF	TGTGCCAGCAGAGGGACAGGGACCCACGAGCAGTACTTC
TRBJ2-3	.	TRBD2	TRBV4-1	CASSQGIRLAGEDTQYF	TGCGCCAGCAGCCAAGGCATAAGACTAGCGGGTGAGGATACGCAGTATTTT
TRBJ1-5	.	TRBD1	TRBV30	CAWSAQGGAGQPQHF	TGTGCCTGGAGCGCCCAGGGGGGCGCAGGTCAGCCCCAGCATTTT
TRBJ2-7	.	.	TRBV20-1	CSASYGSAAYEQYF	TGCAGTGCTAGTTACGGGAGTGCAGCCTACGAGCAGTACTTC
TRBJ1-1	once	TRBD1	TRBV29-1	CSSRGQTEAFF	TGCAGCTCCAGGGGGCAGACTGAAGCTTTCTTT
TRBJ2-7	.	.	TRBV9	CASSVGAGSYEQYF	TGTGCCAGCAGCGTAGGGGCAGGCTCCTACGAGCAGTACTTC
TRBJ2-4	.	.	TRBV7-8	CASSFFSEGAKNIQYF	TGTGCCAGCAGCTTCTTTTCGGAGGGTGCCAAAAACATTCAGTACTTC
TRBJ2-7	.	TRBD1	TRBV2	CASSATANGQGAAYF	TGTGCCAGCAGTGCAACAGCTAACGGACAGGGGGCGGCGTACTTC
TRBJ1-1	.	.	TRBV3-1/TRBV3-2	CASSQEGRAVNTEAFF	TGTGCCAGCAGCCAAGAAGGTAGAGCGGTGAACACTGAAGCTTTCTTT
TRBJ1-6	.	.	TRBV19	CASSIGGTTRNSPLHF	TGTGCCAGTAGTATCGGTGGGACAACGCGAAATTCACCCCTCCACTTT
TRBJ2-7	once	TRBD2	TRBV5-1	CASSIQTSPIYEQYF	TGCGCCAGCAGCATTCAGACTAGCCCCATATACGAGCAGTACTTC
TRBJ1-1	.	.	TRBV11-2	CASSLSVNTEAFF	TGTGCCAGCAGCTTATCAGTGAACACTGAAGCTTTCTTT
TRBJ1-1	.	.	TRBV6-1	CASSEVGAGTEAFF	TGTGCCAGCAGTGAAGTGGGTGCGGGCACTGAAGCTTTCTTT
TRBJ2-5	.	.	TRBV2	CASSEAGLRQETQYF	TGTGCCAGCAGTGAAGCTGGACTAAGGCAAGAGACCCAGTACTTC
TRBJ1-1	.	.	TRBV7-9	CASSLYTGNTEAFF	TGTGCCAGCAGTTTGTACACAGGGAACACTGAAGCTTTCTTT
TRBJ2-1	.	.	TRBV7-2	CASSLGFGGALYNEQFF	TGTGCCAGCAGCTTAGGATTCGGCGGGGCTCTTTACAATGAGCAGTTCTTC
TRBJ2-1	.	TRBD2	TRBV10-1	CASSGRLAGGQREQFF	TGCGCCAGCAGTGGTCGACTAGCGGGAGGTCAAAGGGAGCAGTTCTTC
TRBJ1-3	.	TRBD1	TRBV14	CASSRPGQGSGNTIYF	TGTGCCAGCAGCCGACCGGGACAGGGGAGCGGAAACACCATATATTTT
TRBJ1-5	.	TRBD1	TRBV27	CASSLKFGQGAQPQHF	TGTGCCAGCAGTTTAAAATTCGGACAGGGTGCGCAGCCCCAGCATTTT
TRBJ1-4	.	.	TRBV4-3	CASSQDRTTTNEKLFF	TGCGCCAGCAGCCAAGATCGCACAACAACTAATGAAAAACTGTTTTTT
TRBJ1-5	.	TRBD1	TRBV29-1	CSVRNRGSNQPQHF	TGCAGCGTACGTAACAGGGGTAGCAATCAGCCCCAGCATTTT
TRBJ2-2	few	.	TRBV19	CASSIQPGAGELFF	TGTGCCAGTAGTATCCAACCAGGGGCCGGGGAGCTGTTTTTT
TRBJ1-6	.	TRBD1	TRBV30	CAWRLTGLTTNSPLHF	TGTGCCTGGAGATTGACAGGGCTAACAACAAATTCACCCCTCCACTTT
TRBJ1-1	.	.	TRBV27	CASGLGGRGTEAFF	TGTGCCAGCGGGCTCGGGGGGCGGGGGACTGAAGCTTTCTTT
TRBJ2-1	.	.	TRBV24-1	CATSDSGTVGEQFF	TGTGCCACCAGTGACTCCGGGACTGTGGGTGAGCAGTTCTTC
TRBJ1-6	few	TRBD1	TRBV7-9	CASSLGPGGSYNSPLHF	TGTGCCAGCAGCTTAGGTCCAGGGGGCTCCTATAATTCACCCCTCCACTTT
TRBJ1-2	.	.	TRBV23-1	CASSQWEYGYTF	TGCGCCAGCAGTCAATGGGAGTACGGCTACACCTTC
TRBJ1-1	few	TRBD1	TRBV27	CASGLGQGSTEAFF	TGTGCCAGCGGACTGGGACAGGGGAGCACTGAAGCTTTCTTT
TRBJ2-5	.	TRBD1	TRBV29-1	CSVETGGGETQYF	TGCAGCGTTGAGACAGGGGGTGGAGAGACCCAGTACTTC
TRBJ1-2	.	TRBD1	TRBV19	CASRLQGGIYGYTF	TGTGCCAGCAGGTTACAGGGGGGAATCTATGGCTACACCTTC
TRBJ1-2	.	TRBD1	TRBV6-5	CASSRRDRDSYGYTF	TGTGCCAGCAGTCGGCGGGACAGGGATTCCTATGGCTACACCTTC
TRBJ2-7	.	.	TRBV28	CASSSLSPYEQYF	TGTGCCAGCAGTTCCCTAAGTCCCTACGAGCAGTACTTC
TRBJ1-1	.	.	TRBV5-1	CASSLVFDTEAFF	TGCGCCAGCAGCTTGGTATTTGACACTGAAGCTTTCTTT
TRBJ2-7	.	TRBD1	TRBV19	CASSDSDRVSYEQYF	TGTGCCAGTAGTGACTCGGACAGGGTTTCATACGAGCAGTACTTC
TRBJ1-2	.	.	TRBV21-1	CASSKERDREGYGYTF	TGTGCCAGCAGCAAAGAGCGGGACAGGGAAGGGTATGGCTACACCTTC
TRBJ2-3	few	TRBD2	TRBV24-1	CATSDPSGVSDTQYF	TGTGCCACCAGTGATCCTAGCGGGGTATCAGATACGCAGTATTTT
TRBJ2-2	.	TRBD1	TRBV7-3	CASSSQGARTGELFF	TGTGCCAGCAGCTCGCAGGGGGCGCGGACCGGGGAGCTGTTTTTT
TRBJ2-3	.	.	TRBV6-5	CASSSRGYRTDTQYF	TGTGCCAGCAGTAGCAGGGGTTACCGCACAGATACGCAGTATTTT
TRBJ1-1	.	.	TRBV30	CAGDGAAKTEAFF	TGTGCCGGAGATGGGGCAGCTAAGACTGAAGCTTTCTTT
TRBJ1-2	.	TRBD1	TRBV30	CAWTAPGRGLSGYTF	TGTGCCTGGACCGCCCCGGGCAGGGGGCTCAGTGGCTACACCTTC
TRBJ1-2	.	.	TRBV7-9	CASSLVEDTYGYTF	TGTGCCAGCAGCTTAGTCGAGGACACGTATGGCTACACCTTC
TRBJ2-7	once	.	TRBV6-1	CASSVKAPLDTYEQYF	TGTGCCAGCAGTGTAAAAGCCCCCCTAGATACCTACGAGCAGTACTTC
TRBJ1-1	.	TRBD1	TRBV5-1	CASSLEGRGAEAFF	TGCGCCAGCAGCTTGGAGGGCAGGGGGGCTGAAGCTTTCTTT
TRBJ1-2	.	TRBD1	TRBV4-2	CASSQDRDSQPYGYTF	TGTGCCAGCAGCCAAGATAGGGACAGTCAGCCCTATGGCTACACCTTC
TRBJ1-3	.	.	TRBV30	CAWGAGTGVGLSGNTIYF	TGTGCCTGGGGTGCGGGGACTGGAGTGGGGCTCTCTGGAAACACCATATATTTT
TRBJ2-1	.	TRBD2	TRBV7-9	CASSLGTSGYSHEQFF	TGTGCCAGCAGCTTAGGGACTAGCGGATATAGCCATGAGCAGTTCTTC
TRBJ1-1	.	.	TRBV30	CAWSPLQGGEAFF	TGTGCCTGGAGTCCTCTACAGGGCGGTGAAGCTTTCTTT
TRBJ2-6	.	TRBD1	TRBV6-4	CASSDSGTGAFGANVLTF	TGTGCCAGCAGTGACTCTGGGACAGGGGCTTTTGGGGCCAACGTCCTGACTTTC